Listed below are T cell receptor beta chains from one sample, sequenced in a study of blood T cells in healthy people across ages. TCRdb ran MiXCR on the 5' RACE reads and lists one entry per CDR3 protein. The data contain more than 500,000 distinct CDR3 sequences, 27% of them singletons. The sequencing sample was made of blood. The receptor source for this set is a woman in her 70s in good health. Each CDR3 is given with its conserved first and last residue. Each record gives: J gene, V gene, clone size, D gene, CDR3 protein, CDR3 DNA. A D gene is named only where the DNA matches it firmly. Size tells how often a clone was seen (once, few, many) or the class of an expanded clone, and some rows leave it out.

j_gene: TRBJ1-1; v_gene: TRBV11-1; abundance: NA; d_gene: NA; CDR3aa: CASSLNRRVGHTEAFF; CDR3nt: TGTGCCAGCAGCTTAAACCGCAGGGTGGGACACACTGAAGCTTTCTTT
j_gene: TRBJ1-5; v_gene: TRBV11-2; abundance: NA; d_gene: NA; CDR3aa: CASSSNTNQPQHF; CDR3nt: TGTGCCAGCAGCTCGAACACCAATCAGCCCCAGCATTTT
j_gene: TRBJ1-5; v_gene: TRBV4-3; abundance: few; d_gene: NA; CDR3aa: CASSQGVEGGGQPQHF; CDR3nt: TGCGCCAGCAGCCAAGGGGTTGAGGGGGGGGGCCAGCCCCAGCATTTT
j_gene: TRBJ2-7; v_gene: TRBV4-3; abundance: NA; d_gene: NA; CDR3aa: CASSQEGRKAYEQYF; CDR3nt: TGCGCCAGCAGCCAAGAGGGACGGAAAGCCTACGAGCAGTACTTC
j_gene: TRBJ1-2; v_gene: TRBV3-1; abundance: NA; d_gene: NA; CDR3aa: CASSSGASRFTF; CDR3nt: TGTGCCAGCAGCTCCGGCGCATCACGCTTCACCTTC
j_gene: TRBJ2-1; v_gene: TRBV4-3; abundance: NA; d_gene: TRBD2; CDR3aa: CASSQDVWGTSGGDPHEQFF; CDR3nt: TGCGCCAGCAGCCAAGATGTTTGGGGGACTAGCGGGGGAGATCCACATGAGCAGTTCTTC
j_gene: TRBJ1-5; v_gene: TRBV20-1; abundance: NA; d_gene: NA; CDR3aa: CSAPRRGISNQPQHF; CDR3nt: TGCAGTGCCCCTCGCCGAGGGATCAGCAATCAGCCCCAGCATTTT
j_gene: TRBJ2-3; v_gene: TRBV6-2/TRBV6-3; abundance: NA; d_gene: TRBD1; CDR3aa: CAGKGQGADTQYF; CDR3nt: TGTGCCGGGAAGGGGCAGGGGGCAGATACGCAGTATTTT
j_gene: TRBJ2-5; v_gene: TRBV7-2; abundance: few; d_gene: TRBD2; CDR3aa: CAGSRGLVQETQYF; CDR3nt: TGTGCCGGCAGCCGCGGACTAGTCCAAGAGACCCAGTACTTC
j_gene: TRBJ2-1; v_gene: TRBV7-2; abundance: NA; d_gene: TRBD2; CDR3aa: CASTLGGIYNEQFF; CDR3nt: TGTGCCAGCACCCTCGGGGGGATCTACAATGAGCAGTTCTTC
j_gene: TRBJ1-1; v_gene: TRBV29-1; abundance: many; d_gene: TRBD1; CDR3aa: CSVGQGAGTEAFF; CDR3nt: TGCAGCGTTGGACAGGGGGCAGGAACTGAAGCTTTCTTT